The sequence of this TCR beta chain was determined in a study of a mutant IDH1 vaccine in newly diagnosed glioma. Study observations and caveats: Pseudoprogression seemingly bore no relation to changes in top peripheral T cell clonotypes.

Details on this clone: The antigen is unknown.

Some clones are missing from TCRdb's copy, which holds only in-frame ones; the method was immunoSEQ multiplex PCR. The sample has about 30,000 clones, around 82% seen once; the top ten hold approximately 24%. The time point here: week 11, during vaccination. All doses held 300 ug of mutant IDH1 20-mer peptide, with topical imiquimod. The CDR3 is made up of 17 amino acids. Germline values: CDR1 MNHNS, CDR2 SASEGT. Trimming removed 4 bases from V and 3 bases from J; junction bases left unmatched: 12. This TCR was sampled from a man aged 25 to 45 with glioma. This sample comprised PBMCs, obtained from a glioma patient whose treatment included an IDH1 peptide vaccine. The rearrangement joins TRBV6-1 to TRBJ1-5, with 7 bases lining up with TRBD1. Written as DNA, the CDR3 is TGTGCCAGCAGTGTACTTACAGGGGCGAACCCCAATCAGCCCCAGCATTTT. It encodes CASSVLTGANPNQPQHF.